The clone carrying this T cell receptor (beta chain) is a singleton in its sample. Specified time point: baseline, week 1 (first vaccination visit). Treatment defined: pre-vaccination baseline after standard-of-care therapy. With 9 bases removed from V and 7 bases from J, the gap between germline ends came to 27 bases. Germline V lookup: CDR1 MDHEN, CDR2 SYDVKM. The CDR3 runs to 16 residues. This sample stems from a study of a mutant IDH1 vaccine in newly diagnosed glioma. This table comes from immunoSEQ multiplex PCR, and its TCRdb copy is limited to in-frame clones, with some not included. This table has approximately 16,000 clones, just under 97% appearing once.

The TCR comes from a woman aged 18-29 years with glioma. Some clones in this sample may be carry-over from other donors' samples. V and J are TRBV28 and TRBJ1-2, with a tentative D call TRBD1 (6 bases). The specimen comprised peripheral blood mononuclear cells (PBMCs), sampled from a glioma patient treated with radiotherapy, temozolomide or both. CDR3 bases: TGTGCCAGTTGGGGTTGGGGGGACAAGAGCTCGGGTGGCTACACCTTC. Its translation is CASWGWGDKSSGGYTF.